The present T cell receptor (beta chain) was sequenced within a study of blood T cell repertoires in COVID-19. CDR3 size: 15 residues. The protocol was immunoSEQ multiplex PCR, while the TCRdb copy is restricted to in-frame clones and leaves out a portion. The top ten hold around 20% of the sample, which has tens of thousands of clones, around 88% seen once. The TCR was taken from a woman aged 55 to 70 with COVID-19, enrolled during active disease. The chain employs TRBV21-1 and TRBJ2-1; whether TRBD2, the table's D call, matches the DNA was not checked. TRBV21-1 is a pseudogene. The specimen was peripheral blood. CDR3 amino acids: CASSWTSGGQGEQFF. CDR3 DNA sequence: TGTGCCAGCAGCTGGACTAGCGGGGGGCAGGGTGAGCAGTTCTTC.